This T cell receptor beta chain stems from a study of cytomegalovirus exposure and HLA in healthy donors. J was trimmed by 6 bases and V by 6 bases; bases with no gene match: 12. Germline CDR1 SQVTM, CDR2 ANQGSEA. The CDR3 extends over 15 amino acids. This clone was observed a few times. The antigen is unknown. Study observations and caveats: Altogether, about 160 TCR beta chains were recorded as cytomegalovirus-associated. Accurate prediction of most subjects' HLA-A and HLA-B alleles from TCR beta sequences was reported. A link between a missense DCLRE1C variant and TCR beta V- and J-gene trimming emerged from a later analysis. Highly shared sequence variants in one cluster were likely a sequencing artifact.

The PCR was carried out with 60 Vbeta primers and 13 Jbeta primers. Libraries were prepared by immunoSEQ multiplex PCR; TCRdb keeps only in-frame clonotypes and omits some of them. Counted here are roughly 100,000 clones, 75% to 90% occurring once; the ten biggest clones make up 2.6%. The chain has TRBV29-1 and TRBJ2-3; TRBD1 aligns across 10 bases. Sequenced input: PBMCs. The source of this sequence is a man in his forties or fifties in good health and CMV-seronegative. The CDR3 is CSVTLDRGGPDTQYF. CDR3 DNA sequence: TGCAGCGTCACTCTGGACAGGGGGGGACCGGATACGCAGTATTTT.